This T cell receptor (beta chain) was sequenced during a study of blood T cell repertoires in COVID-19. Study-wide background: Researchers got acute and convalescent COVID-19 samples from the United States, Italy and Spain.

It was during active infection that Seattle patients were enrolled and then longitudinally followed. In the authors' workflow: Amplification of reference gene primers provided the estimated nucleated cell counts. Sequencing used immunoSEQ multiplex PCR; TCRdb keeps in-frame clones, though not all of them. The V and J calls and clone size are taken from that table; D and trimming were inferred from the DNA. The sample holds about 120,000 clones, almost 90% seen once. This CDR3 comprises 14 residues. Trimming took 7 bases from V and 1 from J, leaving 12 bases between them. Germline CDR1 reads MNHEY; CDR2 reads SVGAGI.

The receptor comes from a woman in her sixties with COVID-19, enrolled during active disease. The rearrangement uses TRBV6-5 and TRBJ2-3; TRBD2 is a possible D gene (6 bases). The sample was peripheral blood. CDR3 region: CASKEGGGTDTQYF. The CDR3, as DNA: TGTGCCAGCAAAGAAGGCGGGGGCACAGATACGCAGTATTTT.